This entry describes one T cell receptor (beta chain). V lost 2 bases and J 2 bases, leaving 10 bases between the germline ends. There are 15 residues in the CDR3. CDR1 is MNHEY, CDR2 SMNVEV, per germline (reference sequence). The data belong to a study of blood T cell repertoires in COVID-19. Study-level background: Both acute and convalescent COVID-19 samples were obtained from the United States, Italy and Spain.

In assigning cohorts, the study relied on participant-reported clinical history. Assay: immunoSEQ multiplex PCR; the TCRdb copy retains only in-frame clones and omits some. Here the sample spans some 320,000 clones, approximately 89% being singletons. The TCR was taken from a woman between 50 and 59 years old who had been exposed to COVID-19. The source material was PBMCs or T cells enriched from blood (not recorded which). The chain recombines TRBV27 with TRBJ1-5, with D possibly TRBD1 on 5 matching bases. The CDR3 coding sequence is TGTGCCAGCAGTTTAGCAGGGTTGGGCAATCAGCCCCAGCATTTT. Amino acid sequence: CASSLAGLGNQPQHF.